These 21 T cell receptor beta chains originate from one sample sequenced in a study of human T cells and chemical hapten exposure. Specified time point: pre-sensitization, week 0. Treatment denoted: therapeutic diphenylcyclopropenone sensitization with weekly scalp DPC. TCRdb re-derived calls from the RACE reads in MiXCR, one entry per CDR3 protein. Seen here are more than 300,000 distinct CDR3 sequences, approximately 5.1% observed once, and the top ten hold approximately 2.8%. The sequenced sample was whole blood, obtained in connection with sensitization to the hapten diphenylcyclopropenone (DPC). The receptor set was obtained from a woman in her forties or fifties with alopecia areata. Some clones in this sample may be carry-over from other donors' samples.

This clonotype was seen at least ten times. The V call is TRBV6-2 or TRBV6-3, the J call TRBJ2-1; unclear D gene. Trimming cost V 6 bases and J 2 bases, with 11 bases left between them. This CDR3 spans 14 amino acids. Germline CDR1 is MNHEY and CDR2 is SVGEGT. Here the CDR3 reads CASSRAPTYNEQFF. The CDR3 DNA reads TGTGCCAGCAGCCGGGCCCCGACCTACAATGAGCAGTTCTTC.

This clonotype was found many times. The genes are TRBV29-1 and TRBJ1-2, with D unresolved. V shed 3 bases and J shed 5 bases, with 13 bases lying between them. The CDR3 runs to 13 residues. The germline gives CDR1 SQVTM, CDR2 ANQGSEA. The CDR3 protein is CSVETTALYGYTF. In DNA, the CDR3 is TGCAGCGTTGAGACAACAGCTCTTTATGGCTACACCTTC.

This clonotype was observed a few times. The chain recombines TRBV7-7 with TRBJ2-1, with a weak D call TRBD2 (5 bases). Germline assignment: CDR1 SSHAT and CDR2 FNYEAQ (reference sequence). V was shortened by 5 bases and J by 7 bases, with 12 bases between the two germline ends. This CDR3 comprises 13 residues. CDR3 in amino acids: CASSLHSGNEQFF. CDR3 coding DNA: TGTGCCAGCAGCCTACACTCGGGGAATGAGCAGTTCTTC.

In its sample, this clonotype was seen a few times. V gene TRBV7-8 combines with J gene TRBJ2-1; 14 nucleotides line up with TRBD2. This CDR3 is 18 amino acids long. Germline V gene sequence: CDR1 SGHVS, CDR2 FQNEAQ. The J segment lost 0 bases and the V segment lost 3 bases, leaving 4 bases of the junction unmatched. CDR3 sequence (DNA): TGTGCCAGCAGCTTCCCTGGGACTAGCGGGAGCTCCTACAATGAGCAGTTCTTC. Its translation is CASSFPGTSGSSYNEQFF.

This clonotype came up many times. The rearrangement joins TRBV2 to TRBJ2-3, with TRBD2 as a possible D gene (6 bases). This CDR3 contains 14 residues. The germline CDR1 and CDR2 sequences are SNHLY and FYNNEI. V was clipped by 7 bases and J by 6 bases, with 17 bases between them. The CDR3 DNA sequence: TGTGCCAGCACCGAGGCAGGCCGGGGGGATACGCAGTATTTT. Translated, it gives CASTEAGRGDTQYF.

This clonotype was observed at least ten times. The chain recombines TRBV12-3 or TRBV12-4 with TRBJ2-5; 7 bases map to TRBD2. The CDR3 length is 19 residues. J lost 5 bases, V lost 1 base, and 19 bases had no gene match. CDR3 nucleotides: TGTGCCAGCAGTTTAGAGGCTAGCGGAGCCCAGAGGCGCGGGGAGACCCAGTACTTC. It specifies CASSLEASGAQRRGETQYF.

This clonotype was picked up many times. The chain uses TRBV29-1 and TRBJ1-1; tentatively, D is TRBD1 (6 bases). Trimming stripped 7 bases from V and 1 base from J, with 13 bases between. The length of the CDR3 is 13 residues. Germline V CDR1 and CDR2: SQVTM, ANQGSEA. The CDR3 sequence: CSGAGHSNTEAFF. In DNA, the CDR3 is TGCAGCGGGGCGGGACATTCGAACACTGAAGCTTTCTTT. The variable domain in full, with the rest retrieved from reference TRBV29-1 and TRBJ1-1, is SAVISQKPSRDICQRGTSLTIQCQVDSQVTMMFWYRQQPGQSLTLIATANQGSEATYESGFVIDKFPISRPNLTFSTLTVSNMSPEDSSIYLCSGAGHSNTEAFFGQGTRLTVV.

The chain links TRBV12-3 or TRBV12-4 to TRBJ2-7; 7 bases are shared with TRBD1. J gave up 7 bases and V 2 bases, and 5 bases lay outside the gene matches. The CDR3 has 13 residues. For the CDR3, the DNA is TGTGCCAGCAGTTTAAGCCTGACAGGGGAGCAGTACTTC. Its translation is CASSLSLTGEQYF.

This clonotype was found many times. V and J are TRBV27 and TRBJ1-2, with D maybe TRBD1 (6 bases). V lost 5 bases and J 2 bases, leaving 15 bases between the germline ends. The CDR3 covers 15 residues. From germline, CDR1 is MNHEY and CDR2 SMNVEV (reference sequence). As DNA, the CDR3 is TGTGCCAGCAGTCCGAGGGGGATCTCAAACTATGGCTACACCTTC. This codes for CASSPRGISNYGYTF.

J is TRBJ2-7 and V is TRBV6-1; D tentatively reads TRBD1 or TRBD2 (6 bases each). CDR3 size: 16 residues. The germline CDR1 and CDR2 sequences are MNHNS and SASEGT. Trimming pared 6 bases from V and 6 bases from J, leaving 24 bases between. The CDR3 DNA is TGTGCCAGCAGCGCCCGTTTGGGGGGCGGATCAGTCGAGCAGTACTTC. Encoded protein: CASSARLGGGSVEQYF.

This clonotype was observed at least ten times. The rearrangement links TRBV28 to TRBJ2-7; 10 nucleotides line up with TRBD2. V shed 3 bases, J shed 2 bases, and the junction held 10 bases outside the gene matches. Germline V gives CDR1 MDHEN, CDR2 SYDVKM. The CDR3 runs to 17 residues. CDR3 in amino acids: CASSLSSGSLVAYEQYF. The CDR3 DNA reads TGTGCCAGCAGTTTGTCTAGCGGGAGCCTTGTGGCCTACGAGCAGTACTTC. The full variable domain, its missing parts supplied by reference TRBV28 and TRBJ2-7, is DVKVTQSSRYLVKRTGEKVFLECVQDMDHENMFWYRQDPGLGLRLIYFSYDVKMKEKGDIPEGYSVSREKKERFSLILESASTNQTSMYLCASSLSSGSLVAYEQYFGPGTRLTVT.

The chain is built from TRBV7-3 and TRBJ2-3; 9 bases agree with TRBD1. The V segment lost 5 bases and the J segment 5 bases; nucleotides outside the gene matches: 8. This CDR3 spans 15 amino acids. The germline V gene encodes CDR1 SGHTA and CDR2 FQGTGA. The CDR3 DNA follows: TGTGCCAGCAGCACACAGGGGGCTGGCATAGATACGCAGTATTTT. It yields the protein CASSTQGAGIDTQYF.

The chain has TRBV9 and TRBJ2-3; the match to TRBD2 covers 10 bases. This CDR3 has 16 residues. J was trimmed by 2 bases and V by 7 bases; bases with no gene match: 10. Germline-derived CDR1 and CDR2 are SGDLS and YYNGEE. CDR3 in amino acids: CASGADSGGTTDTQYF. The CDR3 region has the DNA TGTGCCAGCGGGGCGGATAGCGGGGGGACCACAGATACGCAGTATTTT.

This clonotype turned up a few times. This chain uses TRBV7-2 with TRBJ1-1; D is undetermined. V lost 5 bases to trimming and J lost 6 bases, with 10 bases between them. The CDR3 sequence is 12 residues long. CDR1 and CDR2 (germline): SGHTA, FQGNSA. The CDR3 is CASSLRLAEAFF. In DNA form, the CDR3 reads TGTGCCAGCAGCCTTCGACTGGCTGAAGCTTTCTTT.

This clonotype was detected ten times or more. V and J are TRBV6-6 and TRBJ1-5; 7 bases are a match to TRBD1. After removal of 6 bases from V and 3 bases from J, the junction contained 8 bases not matched to a gene. The CDR3 is made up of 15 amino acids. Per germline, CDR1 MNHNY and CDR2 SVGAGI (reference sequence). The CDR3 is CASRFDREFNQPQHF. CDR3 sequence (DNA): TGTGCCAGCAGATTCGACAGGGAGTTCAATCAGCCCCAGCATTTT.

This clonotype was recorded at least ten times. J is TRBJ1-1 and V is TRBV5-1; perhaps TRBD1 as D (6 bases). Trimming shortened V by 3 bases and J by 4 bases, and 16 bases separated the two germline ends. This CDR3 is 15 amino acids long. The germline CDR1 and CDR2 sequences are SGHRS and YFSETQ. CDR3 nucleotides: TGCGCCAGCAGCTCCACCCCGGACAGAGCCACTGAAGCTTTCTTT. It translates to CASSSTPDRATEAFF.

This clonotype was detected many times. The rearrangement joins TRBV28 to TRBJ2-5; D possibly matches TRBD1 or TRBD2 (5 bases each). The CDR3 spans 13 residues. The germline gives CDR1 MDHEN, CDR2 SYDVKM. V lost 8 bases and J lost 1, with 11 bases in between. The CDR3 spells CASQGGPQETQYF. DNA of the CDR3: TGTGCCAGCCAGGGCGGGCCCCAAGAGACCCAGTACTTC.

The V and J genes are TRBV20-1 and TRBJ1-1, with 11 bases fitting TRBD1. Germline CDR1 reads DFQATT; CDR2 reads SNEGSKA (reference sequence). V was pared by 6 bases and J by 6 bases, with 9 bases of the junction left unmatched. The CDR3 spans 14 residues. The CDR3 protein is CSAIGQGAIAEAFF. The CDR3 DNA is TGCAGTGCGATAGGACAGGGGGCAATCGCTGAAGCTTTCTTT.

In its sample, this clonotype was seen a few times. V and J are TRBV4-3 and TRBJ2-1; a weak D match, TRBD2 (5 bases). V was cut by 4 bases and J by 1 base, with 17 bases left in between. The CDR3 consists of 17 residues. The germline gives CDR1 LGHNA, CDR2 YSLEER. CDR3 in DNA: TGCGCCAGCAGCCCCGTGTCTAGCCTTGGGTCCTACAATGAGCAGTTCTTC. The encoded protein is CASSPVSSLGSYNEQFF.

Many counts were recorded for this clonotype. The chain is built from TRBV27 and TRBJ2-7; 10 nucleotides line up with TRBD1. V gave up 0 bases and J gave up 5 bases; unmatched junction bases: 10. Germline V lookup: CDR1 MNHEY, CDR2 SMNVEV (reference sequence). The CDR3 totals 17 residues. The CDR3 nucleotides are TGTGCCAGCAGTTTATCGGCTTCGGGGACAGGGGCAGACGAGCAGTACTTC. This codes for CASSLSASGTGADEQYF.

This clonotype was seen many times. The chain employs TRBV7-2 and TRBJ2-3; D call uncertain. CDR1 is SGHTA and CDR2 is FQGNSA in the germline V gene. Trimming removed 1 base from V and 4 bases from J, with 9 bases in between. The CDR3 consists of 14 residues. CDR3 loop: CASSLGVGPDTQYF. In nucleotides, the CDR3 is TGTGCCAGCAGCTTAGGGGTGGGCCCAGATACGCAGTATTTT.